Shown below are 5 T cell receptor beta chains from a single sample sequenced in a study of T cell responses to AZD1222 COVID-19 vaccine. Assay: immunoSEQ multiplex PCR; the TCRdb copy retains only in-frame clones and omits some. The data contain roughly 100,000 clones, 86% of them singletons. Sequencing used peripheral blood, obtained on day 0 of AZD1222 vaccination. All receptors derive from an adult in good health.

This clone is labeled medium-sized. The J gene is TRBJ2-2, the V gene TRBV11-2; 7 bases align to TRBD2. V gave up 1 base and J gave up 1 base; unmatched junction bases: 0. The CDR3 sequence is 15 residues long. CDR1 is SGHAT and CDR2 is FQNNGV in the germline V gene. The CDR3 coding sequence is TGTGCCAGCAGCTTAGCTAGCGGGAACACCGGGGAGCTGTTTTTT. This translates into CASSLASGNTGELFF.

This clone was detected only a few times. V and J are TRBV7-9 and TRBJ1-1; D possibly corresponds to TRBD1 (5 bases). Germline CDR1 and CDR2: SEHNR and FQNEAQ (reference sequence). Trimming took off 0 bases at V and 4 bases at J, with 12 bases between the two ends. The CDR3 extends over 15 amino acids. In DNA form, the CDR3 reads TGTGCCAGCAGCTTAGCGCTCGGGGGGTTCACTGAAGCTTTCTTT. Encoded protein: CASSLALGGFTEAFF.

The V call is TRBV16, the J call TRBJ1-6; D perhaps matches TRBD1 (6 bases). From germline, CDR1 is KGHSY and CDR2 FQNENV. The V end was cut by 4 bases, the J end by 8 bases, with 15 bases between. This CDR3 region has 15 residues. The CDR3 coding sequence is TGTGCCAGCAGCCCCAATGAGGGGGTCTATTCACCCCTCCACTTT. This sequence encodes CASSPNEGVYSPLHF.

The chain combines TRBV12-3 or TRBV12-4 with TRBJ2-2; D not resolved. The CDR3 contains 13 residues. V was pared by 2 bases and J by 6 bases, with 7 bases between. CDR3 bases: TGTGCCAGCAGTTTATGGGGTTCCGGGGAGCTGTTTTTT. Protein sequence: CASSLWGSGELFF.

The rearrangement uses TRBV7-2 and TRBJ2-7; D remains unclear. The CDR3 extends over 13 amino acids. Germline CDR1 is SGHTA and CDR2 is FQGNSA. Trimming cost V 5 bases and J 7 bases, with 15 bases left between them. The CDR3 sequence is CASSPRRPPEQYF. The DNA for the CDR3 is TGTGCCAGCAGCCCGAGACGGCCCCCGGAGCAGTACTTC.